The 17 T cell receptor beta chains in this list originate from one sample, sequenced in a study of T cells in Graves' hyperthyroidism and ophthalmopathy. Amplified TCR beta CDR3 regions came from RNA transcripts. A set of HTBI primers served as the primers for a first-round RT-PCR of the TCR CDR3. In TCRdb, the multiplex PCR reads were re-called with MiXCR into one record per CDR3 protein. This sample has approximately 420,000 distinct CDR3 sequences; around 13% occur once, and the top ten carry 5% to 6.5%. The sequencing input was blood. The receptors stem from a woman younger than 30 with Graves' hyperthyroidism.

The table lists this clonotype with many counts. This sequence joins TRBV5-1 and TRBJ2-1, with a tentative D call TRBD2 (6 bases). CDR1 SGHRS and CDR2 YFSETQ come from the germline V gene. The CDR3 length is 14 residues. Trimming pared 4 bases from V and 4 bases from J, leaving 12 bases between. CDR3 loop: CASSALAMYNEQFF. The CDR3 nucleotides read TGCGCCAGCAGCGCGCTAGCGATGTACAATGAGCAGTTCTTC.

This clonotype was seen a few times. V and J are TRBV6-1 and TRBJ2-7, with D perhaps TRBD1 (7 bases). The CDR3 spans 13 residues. Trimming removed 6 bases from V and 6 bases from J, with 15 bases in between. In germline, CDR1 is MNHNS, CDR2 SASEGT. The CDR3 here is CASRMDRRGEQYF. DNA for the CDR3: TGTGCCAGCAGAATGGACAGGCGGGGCGAGCAGTACTTC.

This clonotype was picked up many times. This sequence joins TRBV27 and TRBJ2-7; 11 bases align to TRBD2. Losses at the gene ends were 2 bases for V and 0 bases for J; bases not matched to a gene: 15. The CDR3 has 20 amino acids. The germline V gene encodes CDR1 MNHEY and CDR2 SMNVEV (reference sequence). CDR3 region: CASSLRGTSGIPPLSYEQYF. In DNA form, the CDR3 reads TGTGCCAGCAGTTTAAGGGGGACTAGCGGAATCCCCCCTCTCTCCTACGAGCAGTACTTC.

This clonotype has a single count. The genes are TRBV19 and TRBJ2-3; D tentatively fits TRBD1 or TRBD2 (5 bases each). V lost 7 bases and J 2 bases, leaving 22 bases between the germline ends. Germline CDR1 is LNHDA and CDR2 is SQIVND (reference sequence). CDR3 size: 17 residues. CDR3 protein: CASTVTQLGHPTDTQYF. The CDR3 region has the DNA TGTGCCAGTACCGTCACTCAACTAGGACATCCCACAGATACGCAGTATTTT.

This clonotype was recorded at least ten times. The chain is built from TRBV11-2 and TRBJ2-7; D may be TRBD1 (6 bases). V gave up 4 bases and J gave up 3 bases, with 13 bases separating them. Germline V gives CDR1 SGHAT, CDR2 FQNNGV. The CDR3 spans 14 residues. The CDR3 loop is CASSSYTGNYEQYF. CDR3 DNA: TGTGCCAGCAGCTCGTACACAGGGAACTACGAGCAGTACTTC.

This clonotype was found many times. This chain joins TRBV2 and TRBJ2-3; 10 nucleotides line up with TRBD2. Germline-derived CDR1 and CDR2 are SNHLY and FYNNEI. V lost 8 bases, J lost 1 base, and 9 bases stayed unmatched. The CDR3 length is 16 residues. The CDR3 region has the DNA TGTGCCAGCGGTCTAGCGGGAGAGGTTCGCACAGATACGCAGTATTTT. It yields the protein CASGLAGEVRTDTQYF.

This clonotype was observed many times. The J gene is TRBJ2-7, the V gene TRBV20-1; TRBD1 agrees at 7 bases. J lost 2 bases, V lost 4 bases, and 5 bases had no gene match. This CDR3 spans 13 amino acids. Germline V gives CDR1 DFQATT, CDR2 SNEGSKA (reference sequence). The CDR3 DNA is TGCAGTGCTACTAGACAGGGCCCCTACGAGCAGTACTTC. Its protein is CSATRQGPYEQYF.

This clonotype was found many times. The chain employs TRBV11-2 and TRBJ1-6, with 10 bases that match TRBD1. Germline trimming cut 2 bases from V and 8 bases from J; bases unmatched to any gene: 21. The CDR3 loop spans 21 amino acids. Looked up from germline, CDR1 is SGHAT and CDR2 is FQNNGV. For the CDR3, the DNA is TGTGCCAGCAGCTTATACCCCCACCCCTCCGACAGGGGGCTTTTGGATTCACCCCTCCACTTT. Translating it yields CASSLYPHPSDRGLLDSPLHF.

This clonotype has just one count. This rearrangement joins TRBV20-1 to TRBJ2-1, with TRBD2 identical over 11 bases. Germline loops: CDR1 DFQATT, CDR2 SNEGSKA (reference sequence). The J segment lost 4 bases and the V segment lost 4 bases, leaving 3 bases of the junction unmatched. The CDR3 runs 14 residues. This chain's CDR3 is CSATTSGGYNEQFF. CDR3 bases: TGCAGTGCTACTACTAGCGGGGGTTACAATGAGCAGTTCTTC.

The V call is TRBV30, the J call TRBJ1-4; TRBD1 might be the D (5 bases). CDR1 is GTSNPN, CDR2 SVGIG, per germline (reference sequence). V was cut by 4 bases and J by 4 bases, with 10 bases left in between. The CDR3 is 13 amino acids. Here the CDR3 reads CAWKPGSNEKLFF. CDR3 coding DNA: TGTGCCTGGAAGCCAGGGAGTAATGAAAAACTGTTTTTT.

This clonotype appeared many times. The chain combines TRBV27 with TRBJ2-7; D may be TRBD1 (6 bases). V was cut by 6 bases and J by 3 bases, with 18 bases left in between. The germline CDR1 and CDR2 sequences are MNHEY and SMNVEV (reference sequence). The CDR3 has 15 residues. This CDR3 reads CASSPEPDRDYEQYF. As DNA, the CDR3 is TGTGCCAGCAGCCCCGAACCGGACAGAGACTACGAGCAGTACTTC.

The chain employs TRBV30 and TRBJ1-5; D gene uncertain. Germline lookup yields CDR1 GTSNPN and CDR2 SVGIG (reference sequence). Deletions cut 1 base from V and 4 bases from J, with 5 bases between. The CDR3 covers 12 residues. The CDR3 DNA sequence: TGTGCCTGGAGTGAAGGGAATCAGCCCCAGCATTTT. Its protein is CAWSEGNQPQHF.

To note about this clonotype: A much larger clone lies a single base off, so this may be a read error. The chain links TRBV4-3 to TRBJ2-3; 11 bases agree with TRBD2. Germline CDR1 and CDR2: LGHNA and YSLEER. Germline trimming cut 0 bases from V and 4 bases from J; bases unmatched to any gene: 6. This CDR3 comprises 17 residues. CDR3 loop: CASSQDSTSGSADTQYF. The CDR3 coding sequence is TGCGCCAGCAGCCAAGATTCTACTAGCGGGAGCGCAGATACGCAGTATTTT.

J is TRBJ1-2 and V is TRBV5-1; 7 bases are shared with TRBD1. Germline CDR1 is SGHRS and CDR2 is YFSETQ. The CDR3 has 14 amino acids. V dropped 4 bases and J dropped 8; count of bases not matched to a gene: 11. CDR3 sequence (DNA): TGCGCCAGCAGCCCTAATACAGGGGCCGGGGGCTACACCTTC. Translated: CASSPNTGAGGYTF. The full variable domain, rest sourced from reference TRBV5-1 and TRBJ1-2, is KAGVTQTPRYLIKTRGQQVTLSCSPISGHRSVSWYQQTPGQGLQFLFEYFSETQRNKGNFPGRFSGRQFSNSRSEMNVSTLELGDSALYLCASSPNTGAGGYTFGSGTRLTVV.

In its sample, this clonotype was seen many times. The J gene is TRBJ1-1, the V gene TRBV7-2; D uncertain. The germline CDR1 and CDR2 sequences are SGHTA and FQGNSA. The CDR3 covers 15 residues. V dropped 3 bases and J dropped 0 bases, with 11 bases sitting between them. CDR3 residues: CASSFQTALNTEAFF. The DNA for the CDR3 is TGTGCCAGCAGCTTCCAGACGGCATTGAACACTGAAGCTTTCTTT.

This clonotype was detected ten times or more. V and J are TRBV18 and TRBJ1-5; weak D call: TRBD1 (5 bases). V was clipped by 2 bases and J by 0 bases, with 8 bases between them. Germline-derived CDR1 and CDR2 are KGHSH and LQKENI. The CDR3 contains 15 residues. CDR3 protein: CASSPVRDSNQPQHF. The CDR3 DNA reads as TGTGCCAGCTCACCAGTCAGGGATAGCAATCAGCCCCAGCATTTT. Drawing the rest from reference TRBV18 and TRBJ1-5, the complete variable domain is NAGVMQNPRHLVRRRGQEARLRCSPMKGHSHVYWYRQLPEEGLKFMVYLQKENIIDESGMPKERFSAEFPKEGPSILRIQQVVRGDSAAYFCASSPVRDSNQPQHFGDGTRLSIL.

This clonotype was observed at least ten times. This chain joins TRBV28 and TRBJ2-4; TRBD1 or TRBD2 may be the D gene (6 bases each). This CDR3 spans 14 amino acids. V was trimmed by 4 bases and J by 6 bases, leaving 13 bases between them. Germline assignment: CDR1 MDHEN and CDR2 SYDVKM. CDR3 region: CASSSGALRNIQYF. The CDR3 nucleotides are TGTGCCAGCAGTTCGGGGGCACTACGAAACATTCAGTACTTC. The full variable domain, its missing parts supplied by reference TRBV28 and TRBJ2-4, is DVKVTQSSRYLVKRTGEKVFLECVQDMDHENMFWYRQDPGLGLRLIYFSYDVKMKEKGDIPEGYSVSREKKERFSLILESASTNQTSMYLCASSSGALRNIQYFGAGTRLSVL.